A single T cell receptor beta chain is shown here with its context. The sample belongs to a study of blood T cell repertoires in COVID-19. The CDR3 extends over 14 amino acids. V was clipped by 4 bases and J by 1 base; unmatched bases: 2. CDR1 and CDR2 from the germline V gene are SGHKS and YYEKEE (reference sequence). In the original workflow: The authors estimated nucleated cell counts from reference gene primer amplification. The table came from immunoSEQ multiplex PCR; TCRdb's copy has only in-frame clones and leaves some out. That table gives V, J and clone size, and the DNA gave D and trimming. The data show roughly 300,000 clones, roughly 90% seen once.

The TCR comes from a woman aged 25-40 years with COVID-19, enrolled during active disease. This sequence joins TRBV5-5 and TRBJ2-1, with 7 bases that match TRBD2. Material: peripheral blood. CDR3 loop: CASSRGDSYNEQFF. Here the CDR3 DNA reads TGTGCCAGCAGCCGGGGGGATTCCTACAATGAGCAGTTCTTC.